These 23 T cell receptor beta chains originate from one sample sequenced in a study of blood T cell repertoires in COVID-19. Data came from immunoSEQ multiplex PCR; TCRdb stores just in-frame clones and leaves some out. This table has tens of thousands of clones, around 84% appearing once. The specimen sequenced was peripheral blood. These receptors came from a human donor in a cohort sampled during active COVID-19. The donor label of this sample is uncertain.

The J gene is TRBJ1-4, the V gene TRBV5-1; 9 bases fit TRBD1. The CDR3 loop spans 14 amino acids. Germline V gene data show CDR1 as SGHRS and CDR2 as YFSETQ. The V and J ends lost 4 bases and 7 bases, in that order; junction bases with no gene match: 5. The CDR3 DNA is TGCGCCAGCAGCGACGACAGGGGGAGTGAAAAACTGTTTTTT. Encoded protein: CASSDDRGSEKLFF.

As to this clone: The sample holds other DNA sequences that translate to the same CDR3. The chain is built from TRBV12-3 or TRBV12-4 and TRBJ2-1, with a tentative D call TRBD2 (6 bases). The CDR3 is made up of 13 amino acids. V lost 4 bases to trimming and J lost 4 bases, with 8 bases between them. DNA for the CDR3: TGTGCCAGCAGTTGGGGGACTTACAATGAGCAGTTCTTC. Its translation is CASSWGTYNEQFF.

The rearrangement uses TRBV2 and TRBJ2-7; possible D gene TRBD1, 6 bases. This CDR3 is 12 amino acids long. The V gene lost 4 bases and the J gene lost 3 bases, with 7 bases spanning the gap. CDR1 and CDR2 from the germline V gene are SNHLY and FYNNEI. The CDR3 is CASSVQGYEQYF. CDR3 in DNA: TGTGCCAGCAGTGTACAGGGCTACGAGCAGTACTTC. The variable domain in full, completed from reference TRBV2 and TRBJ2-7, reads EPEVTQTPSHQVTQMGQEVILRCVPISNHLYFYWYRQILGQKVEFLVSFYNNEISEKSEIFDDQFSVERPDGSNFTLKIRSTKLEDSAMYFCASSVQGYEQYFGPGTRLTVT.

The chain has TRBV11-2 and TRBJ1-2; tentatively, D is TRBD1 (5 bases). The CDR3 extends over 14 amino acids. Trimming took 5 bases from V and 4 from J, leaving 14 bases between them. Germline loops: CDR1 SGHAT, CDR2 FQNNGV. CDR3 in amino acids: CASSPLGEGYGYTF. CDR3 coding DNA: TGTGCCAGCAGCCCCCTGGGGGAGGGCTATGGCTACACCTTC.

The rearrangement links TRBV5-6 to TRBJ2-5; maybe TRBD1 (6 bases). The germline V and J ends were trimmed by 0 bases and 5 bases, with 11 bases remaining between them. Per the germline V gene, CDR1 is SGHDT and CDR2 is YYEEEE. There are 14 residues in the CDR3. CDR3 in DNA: TGTGCCAGCAGCTTGGCTGGGACAAGGGAGACCCAGTACTTC. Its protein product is CASSLAGTRETQYF.

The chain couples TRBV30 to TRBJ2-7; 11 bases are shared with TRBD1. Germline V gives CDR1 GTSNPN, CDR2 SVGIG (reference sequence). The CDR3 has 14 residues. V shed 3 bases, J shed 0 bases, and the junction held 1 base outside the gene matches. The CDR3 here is CAWRGQGVSYEQYF. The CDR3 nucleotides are TGTGCCTGGAGGGGACAGGGGGTCTCCTACGAGCAGTACTTC.

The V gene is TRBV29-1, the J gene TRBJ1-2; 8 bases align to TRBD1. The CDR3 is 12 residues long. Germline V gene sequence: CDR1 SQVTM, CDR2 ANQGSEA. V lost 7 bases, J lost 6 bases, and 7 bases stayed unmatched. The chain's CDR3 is CSAGEQGDGYTF. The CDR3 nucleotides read TGCAGCGCCGGGGAACAGGGGGATGGCTACACCTTC.

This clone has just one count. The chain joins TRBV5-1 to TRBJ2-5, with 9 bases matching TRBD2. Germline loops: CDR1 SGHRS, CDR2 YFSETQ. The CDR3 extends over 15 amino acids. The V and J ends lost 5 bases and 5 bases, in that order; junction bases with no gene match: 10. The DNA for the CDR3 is TGCGCCAGCAGTCCGAGCCTAGCGGGATTGGAGACCCAGTACTTC. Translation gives CASSPSLAGLETQYF.

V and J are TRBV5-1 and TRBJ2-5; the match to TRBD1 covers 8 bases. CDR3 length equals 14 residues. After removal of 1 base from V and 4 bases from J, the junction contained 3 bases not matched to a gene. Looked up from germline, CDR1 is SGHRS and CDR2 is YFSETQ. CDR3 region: CASSLQGAPETQYF. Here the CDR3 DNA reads TGCGCCAGCAGCTTGCAGGGGGCCCCAGAGACCCAGTACTTC.

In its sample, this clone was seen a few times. CDR3 nucleotides: TGCGCCAGCAGCTACCAGGGGGCAGCTAATGAAAAACTGTTTTTT. As protein: CASSYQGAANEKLFF. The rearrangement uses TRBV5-1 and TRBJ1-4, with 8 bases identical to TRBD1. The CDR3 is made up of 15 amino acids. Losses at the gene ends were 3 bases for V and 3 bases for J; bases not matched to a gene: 4. Germline CDR1 reads SGHRS; CDR2 reads YFSETQ.

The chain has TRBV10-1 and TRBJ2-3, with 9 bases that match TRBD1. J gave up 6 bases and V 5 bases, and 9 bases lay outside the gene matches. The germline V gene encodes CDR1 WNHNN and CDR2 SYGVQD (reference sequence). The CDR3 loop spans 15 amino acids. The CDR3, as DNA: TGCGCCAGCAGTTATACCGGGACAGGGACGGATACGCAGTATTTT. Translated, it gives CASSYTGTGTDTQYF.

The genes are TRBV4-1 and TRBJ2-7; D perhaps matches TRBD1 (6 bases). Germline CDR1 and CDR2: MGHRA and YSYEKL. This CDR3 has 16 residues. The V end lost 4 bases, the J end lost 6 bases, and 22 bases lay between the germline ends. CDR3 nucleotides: TGCGCCAGCAGCCGCGACAGGATGTCAGCCTATGGCGAGCAGTACTTC. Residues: CASSRDRMSAYGEQYF.

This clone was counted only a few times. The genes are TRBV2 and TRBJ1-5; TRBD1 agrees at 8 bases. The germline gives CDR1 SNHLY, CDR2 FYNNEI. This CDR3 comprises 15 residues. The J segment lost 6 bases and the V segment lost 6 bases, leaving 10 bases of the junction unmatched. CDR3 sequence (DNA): TGTGCCAGCAGAAGGGGGCAGGGGGCCCGTCAGCCCCAGCATTTT. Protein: CASRRGQGARQPQHF.

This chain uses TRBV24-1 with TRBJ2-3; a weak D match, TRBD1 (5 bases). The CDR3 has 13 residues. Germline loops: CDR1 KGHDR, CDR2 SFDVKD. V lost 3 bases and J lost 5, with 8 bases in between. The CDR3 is CATSDPGLDTQYF. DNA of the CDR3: TGTGCCACCAGTGATCCAGGGCTAGATACGCAGTATTTT.

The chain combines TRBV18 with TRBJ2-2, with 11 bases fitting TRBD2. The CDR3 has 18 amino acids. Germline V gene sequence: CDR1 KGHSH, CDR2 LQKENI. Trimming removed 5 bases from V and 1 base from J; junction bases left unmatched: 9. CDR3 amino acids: CASSRTRLAGKNTGELFF. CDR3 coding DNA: TGTGCCAGCTCAAGGACCCGACTAGCGGGAAAGAACACCGGGGAGCTGTTTTTT.

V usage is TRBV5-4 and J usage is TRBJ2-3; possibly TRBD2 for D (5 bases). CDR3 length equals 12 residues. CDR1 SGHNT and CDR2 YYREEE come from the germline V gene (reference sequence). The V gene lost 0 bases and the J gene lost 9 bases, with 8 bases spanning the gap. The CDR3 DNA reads TGTGCCAGCAGCTTGGTGACGGGGACGCAGTATTTT. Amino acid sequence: CASSLVTGTQYF.

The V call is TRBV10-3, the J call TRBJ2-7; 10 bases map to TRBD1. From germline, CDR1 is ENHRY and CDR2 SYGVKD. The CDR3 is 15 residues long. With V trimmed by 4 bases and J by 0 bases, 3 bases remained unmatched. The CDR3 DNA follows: TGTGCCATCAGTGCCGGACAGGGGGGCTCCTACGAGCAGTACTTC. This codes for CAISAGQGGSYEQYF.

The CDR3 loop reads CASSLASDRTDTQYF. The CDR3 DNA is TGTGCCAGCAGCTTAGCCAGCGACCGCACAGATACGCAGTATTTT. The V and J genes are TRBV7-6 and TRBJ2-3; D uncertain. CDR1 and CDR2 from the germline V gene are SGHVS and FNYEAQ. CDR3 length: 15 residues. Deletions cut 0 bases from V and 1 base from J, with 8 bases between.

For the CDR3, the DNA is TGTGCCAGCAGCTTAGTCGGCCCAGGGATGAACACTGAAGCTTTCTTT. It encodes CASSLVGPGMNTEAFF. The chain recombines TRBV7-8 with TRBJ1-1; possible D gene TRBD1, 5 bases. Trimming took 1 base from V and 0 from J, leaving 12 bases between them. CDR1 SGHVS and CDR2 FQNEAQ come from the germline V gene. The CDR3 spans 16 residues.

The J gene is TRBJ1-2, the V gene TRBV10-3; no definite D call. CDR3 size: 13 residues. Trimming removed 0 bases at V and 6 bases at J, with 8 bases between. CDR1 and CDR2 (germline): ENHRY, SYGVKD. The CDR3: CAISESAENGYTF. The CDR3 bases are TGTGCCATCAGTGAGTCAGCGGAGAATGGCTACACCTTC.

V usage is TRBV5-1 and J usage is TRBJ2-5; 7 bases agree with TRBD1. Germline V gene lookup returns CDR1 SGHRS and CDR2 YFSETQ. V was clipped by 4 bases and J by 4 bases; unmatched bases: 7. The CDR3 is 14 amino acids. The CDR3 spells CASSGPGGGETQYF. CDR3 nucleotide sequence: TGCGCCAGCAGCGGGCCAGGGGGTGGAGAGACCCAGTACTTC.

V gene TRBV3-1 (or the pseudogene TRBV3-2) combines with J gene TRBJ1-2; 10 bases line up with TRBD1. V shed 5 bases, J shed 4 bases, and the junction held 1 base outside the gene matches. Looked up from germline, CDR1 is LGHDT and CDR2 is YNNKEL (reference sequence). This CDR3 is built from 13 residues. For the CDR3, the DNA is TGTGCCAGCAGCAGGGACAGGGGCTATGGCTACACCTTC. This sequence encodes CASSRDRGYGYTF.

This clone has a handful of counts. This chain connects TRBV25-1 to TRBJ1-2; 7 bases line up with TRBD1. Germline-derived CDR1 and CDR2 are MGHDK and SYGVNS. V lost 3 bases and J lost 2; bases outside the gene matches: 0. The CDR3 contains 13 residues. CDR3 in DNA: TGTGCCAGCAGTGAGACAGGGAACTATGGCTACACCTTC. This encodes CASSETGNYGYTF.